The present T cell receptor (beta chain) was sequenced within a study of graft-versus-host responses after intestinal transplantation. Whole-study context: For around 3 years after anti-thymocyte globulin induction, all recipients took tacrolimus and steroids.

Worth noting for this clone: No antigen is known for it.

Germline assignment: CDR1 MGHRA and CDR2 YSYEKL. V lost 1 base, J lost 4 bases, and 8 bases stayed unmatched. The CDR3 spans 16 residues. Profiling relied on immunoSEQ multiplex PCR, and the TCRdb table lists in-frame clones only, not all of them. This sample carries some 38,000 clones, about 94% of them seen once, and the ten largest clones take over 20%. The sequence was collected from a human donor who was the organ donor for an intestinal transplant. The chain is built from TRBV4-1 and TRBJ2-3, with 7 bases aligning to TRBD1. The sequenced sample was unstimulated CD8+ T cells sorted from spleen or lymph node cells, obtained before transplant. The CDR3 DNA reads as TGCGCCAGCAGCCAAGGAAGGGGGCGCGAATCAGATACGCAGTATTTT. Translated: CASSQGRGRESDTQYF.